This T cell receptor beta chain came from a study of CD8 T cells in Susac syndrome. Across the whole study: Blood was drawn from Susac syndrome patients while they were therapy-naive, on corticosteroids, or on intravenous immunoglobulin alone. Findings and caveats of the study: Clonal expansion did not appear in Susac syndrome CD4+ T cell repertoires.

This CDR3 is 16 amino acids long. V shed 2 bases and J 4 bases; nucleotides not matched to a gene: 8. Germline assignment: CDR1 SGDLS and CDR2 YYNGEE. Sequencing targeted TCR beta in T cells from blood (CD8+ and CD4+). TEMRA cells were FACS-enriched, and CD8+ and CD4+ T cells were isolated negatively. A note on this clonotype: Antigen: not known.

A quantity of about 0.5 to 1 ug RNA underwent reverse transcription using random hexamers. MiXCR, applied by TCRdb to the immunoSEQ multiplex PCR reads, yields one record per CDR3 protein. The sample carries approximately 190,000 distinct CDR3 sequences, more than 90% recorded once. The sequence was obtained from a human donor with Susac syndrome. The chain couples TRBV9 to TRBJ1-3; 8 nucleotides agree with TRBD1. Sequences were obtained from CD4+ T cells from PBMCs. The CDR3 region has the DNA TGTGCCAGCAGCGTTTTGGACAGGGCTATGGGAAACACCATATATTTT. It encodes CASSVLDRAMGNTIYF.